These T cell receptor beta chains were read from a single sample in a study of molecular identifiers for immune sequencing clone quantification. From the PCR reads, TCRdb called clonotypes with MiXCR, one entry per CDR3 protein. This sample has about 640,000 distinct CDR3 sequences; just under 20% occur once, and the top ten carry about 0.9%. Sequenced: naive CD8+ T cells from blood, with Jurkat cell RNA spiked in. The receptors come from a human donor in good health. Some libraries in this study had Jurkat cell RNA spiked in. Each CDR3 is given with its conserved first and last residue. The order of the fields is J gene, clone size, D gene, V gene, CDR3 protein, CDR3 DNA. D genes are given only for firm matches. Clone size is stated in some rows and not others, as once, few, many or a class when expanded.

j_gene: TRBJ2-1; abundance: many; d_gene: -; v_gene: TRBV6-5; CDR3aa: CASSYSGPENEQFF; CDR3nt: TGTGCCAGCAGTTACTCTGGGCCAGAGAATGAGCAGTTCTTC
j_gene: TRBJ2-3; abundance: many; d_gene: -; v_gene: TRBV2; CDR3aa: CASSEVRTQADTQYF; CDR3nt: TGTGCCAGCAGTGAAGTTCGGACCCAGGCAGATACGCAGTATTTT
j_gene: TRBJ2-7; abundance: few; d_gene: -; v_gene: TRBV10-3; CDR3aa: CAISEILELDEQYF; CDR3nt: TGTGCCATCAGTGAGATTCTGGAATTGGACGAGCAGTACTTC
j_gene: TRBJ1-1; abundance: once; d_gene: -; v_gene: TRBV5-3; CDR3aa: CASKQGGEAFF; CDR3nt: TGTGCCAGCAAACAGGGTGGTGAAGCTTTCTTT
j_gene: TRBJ2-4; abundance: many; d_gene: TRBD1; v_gene: TRBV4-3; CDR3aa: CASSQGSRGGQGAKNIQYF; CDR3nt: TGCGCCAGCAGCCAAGGTAGTAGAGGCGGACAGGGAGCCAAAAACATTCAGTACTTC
j_gene: TRBJ1-2; abundance: many; d_gene: -; v_gene: TRBV28; CDR3aa: CASYWGPRGYTF; CDR3nt: TGTGCCAGCTATTGGGGGCCCAGAGGCTACACCTTC
j_gene: TRBJ2-7; abundance: -; d_gene: -; v_gene: TRBV7-2; CDR3aa: CASTTTASAYYEQYF; CDR3nt: TGTGCCAGCACCACCACGGCTAGCGCCTACTACGAGCAGTACTTC
j_gene: TRBJ2-1; abundance: -; d_gene: -; v_gene: TRBV28; CDR3aa: CASSFRGRVAHEQFF; CDR3nt: TGTGCCAGCAGTTTTCGGGGCAGGGTGGCCCATGAGCAGTTCTTC
j_gene: TRBJ2-1; abundance: many; d_gene: TRBD2; v_gene: TRBV28; CDR3aa: CASSLSPLRESSYNEQFF; CDR3nt: TGTGCCAGCAGTTTAAGTCCCCTGCGGGAGAGCTCCTACAATGAGCAGTTCTTC
j_gene: TRBJ2-4; abundance: -; d_gene: -; v_gene: TRBV19; CDR3aa: CASSPTTKNIQYF; CDR3nt: TGTGCCAGTAGTCCCACGACCAAAAACATTCAGTACTTC
j_gene: TRBJ1-5; abundance: many; d_gene: -; v_gene: TRBV27; CDR3aa: CASSLRGNNQPQHF; CDR3nt: TGTGCCAGCAGTTTACGGGGGAATAATCAGCCCCAGCATTTT
j_gene: TRBJ1-2; abundance: many; d_gene: -; v_gene: TRBV29-1; CDR3aa: CSATLIYGYTF; CDR3nt: TGCAGTGCCACCCTAATTTATGGCTACACCTTC
j_gene: TRBJ1-4; abundance: many; d_gene: TRBD1; v_gene: TRBV7-9; CDR3aa: CASSSQDREKLFF; CDR3nt: TGTGCCAGCAGCTCCCAGGACAGGGAAAAACTGTTTTTT
j_gene: TRBJ2-3; abundance: -; d_gene: TRBD2; v_gene: TRBV4-3; CDR3aa: CASSHWEGSTGTQYF; CDR3nt: TGCGCCAGCAGCCATTGGGAGGGCAGCACAGGTACGCAGTATTTT
j_gene: TRBJ2-3; abundance: few; d_gene: TRBD2; v_gene: TRBV10-1; CDR3aa: CASSESGLAGFSDTQYF; CDR3nt: TGCGCCAGCAGTGAGTCTGGACTAGCGGGGTTTTCAGATACGCAGTATTTT
j_gene: TRBJ1-1; abundance: many; d_gene: TRBD1; v_gene: TRBV29-1; CDR3aa: CSVETGEDTEAFF; CDR3nt: TGCAGCGTTGAGACAGGGGAGGACACTGAAGCTTTCTTT
j_gene: TRBJ1-1; abundance: many; d_gene: -; v_gene: TRBV13; CDR3aa: CASSPPSTEAFF; CDR3nt: TGTGCCAGCAGCCCCCCGAGTACTGAAGCTTTCTTT
j_gene: TRBJ2-1; abundance: few; d_gene: TRBD2; v_gene: TRBV19; CDR3aa: CASRTGTSGIYEQFF; CDR3nt: TGTGCCAGTAGAACCGGGACTAGCGGGATATATGAGCAGTTCTTC
j_gene: TRBJ2-5; abundance: -; d_gene: -; v_gene: TRBV13; CDR3aa: CASSIRRQETQYF; CDR3nt: TGTGCCAGCAGCATTAGGCGGCAGGAGACCCAGTACTTC
j_gene: TRBJ1-6; abundance: few; d_gene: -; v_gene: TRBV9; CDR3aa: CASSVDTGNSPLHF; CDR3nt: TGTGCCAGCAGCGTTGACACCGGGAATTCACCCCTCCACTTT
j_gene: TRBJ2-3; abundance: few; d_gene: -; v_gene: TRBV19; CDR3aa: CASSMAGMSDTQYF; CDR3nt: TGTGCCAGTAGTATGGCAGGGATGTCAGATACGCAGTATTTT
j_gene: TRBJ1-5; abundance: many; d_gene: -; v_gene: TRBV30; CDR3aa: CAWSTLGGALPQHF; CDR3nt: TGTGCCTGGAGTACCCTAGGGGGGGCATTGCCCCAGCATTTT
j_gene: TRBJ1-1; abundance: -; d_gene: -; v_gene: TRBV10-3; CDR3aa: CAISDTRENTEAFF; CDR3nt: TGTGCCATCAGTGATACCCGGGAGAACACTGAAGCTTTCTTT
j_gene: TRBJ1-5; abundance: many; d_gene: TRBD1; v_gene: TRBV5-1; CDR3aa: CATVTGTRLQPQHF; CDR3nt: TGCGCCACCGTGACAGGGACGCGCCTCCAGCCCCAGCATTTT
j_gene: TRBJ2-7; abundance: many; d_gene: TRBD2; v_gene: TRBV7-9; CDR3aa: CASSLFAGGFEQYF; CDR3nt: TGTGCCAGCAGCTTATTTGCGGGAGGGTTCGAGCAGTACTTC
j_gene: TRBJ1-5; abundance: many; d_gene: -; v_gene: TRBV6-2/TRBV6-3; CDR3aa: CASSSATPWEPQHF; CDR3nt: TGTGCCAGCAGCTCAGCCACCCCTTGGGAGCCCCAGCATTTT
j_gene: TRBJ2-2; abundance: few; d_gene: TRBD1; v_gene: TRBV7-2; CDR3aa: CASSPQPDRGLYTGELFF; CDR3nt: TGTGCCAGCAGCCCACAACCGGACAGGGGCTTGTACACCGGGGAGCTGTTTTTT
j_gene: TRBJ1-1; abundance: many; d_gene: -; v_gene: TRBV29-1; CDR3aa: CSARTSAEAFF; CDR3nt: TGCAGCGCCAGGACGTCGGCTGAAGCTTTCTTT